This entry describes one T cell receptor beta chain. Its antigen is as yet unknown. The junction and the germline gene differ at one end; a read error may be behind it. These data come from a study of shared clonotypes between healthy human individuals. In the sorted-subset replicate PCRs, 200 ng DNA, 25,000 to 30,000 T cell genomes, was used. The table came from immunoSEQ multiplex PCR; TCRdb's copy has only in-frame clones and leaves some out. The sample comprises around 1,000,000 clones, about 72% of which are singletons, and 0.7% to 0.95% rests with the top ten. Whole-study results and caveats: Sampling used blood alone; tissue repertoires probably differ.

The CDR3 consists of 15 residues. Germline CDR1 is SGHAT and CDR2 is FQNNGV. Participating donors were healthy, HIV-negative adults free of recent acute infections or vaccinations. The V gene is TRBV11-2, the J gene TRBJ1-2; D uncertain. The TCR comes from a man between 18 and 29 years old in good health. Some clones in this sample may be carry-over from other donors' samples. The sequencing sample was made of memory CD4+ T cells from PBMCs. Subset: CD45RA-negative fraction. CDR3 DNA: TGCGCCAGCAGCCAAGATATAGGGAAGGGCTATGGCTACACCTTC. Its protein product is CASSQDIGKGYGYTF. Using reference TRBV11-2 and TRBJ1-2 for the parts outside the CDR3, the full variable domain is EAGVAQSPRYKIIEKRQSVAFWCNPISGHATLYWYQQILGQGPKLLIQFQNNGVVDDSQLPKDRFSAERLKGVDSTLKIQPAKLEDSAVYLCASSQDIGKGYGYTFGSGTRLTVV.